Listed below are T cell receptor beta chains from one sample, sequenced in a study of shared T cell receptors in the human thymus. Libraries were prepared by immunoSEQ multiplex PCR; TCRdb keeps only in-frame clonotypes and omits some of them. The data show more than 550,000 clones, with 80% to 90% seen just once and roughly 0.01% held by the top ten. These data were likewise used in another study, on human thymus T cells.

Sequencing used thymocytes. The receptors come from a girl under three years old with a congenital heart defect. CDR3s include the opening cysteine and the closing phenylalanine or tryptophan. The D gene is left open where the match is weak. Clone size is not always given. Where it is, it says once, few, many or a class for expanded clones.

size: .; V: TRBV4-3; D: TRBD1; J: TRBJ1-6; CDR3: CASSQAGTENSPLHF; DNA: TGCGCCAGCAGCCAAGCGGGGACAGAGAATTCACCCCTCCACTTT
size: few; V: TRBV27; D: TRBD1; J: TRBJ2-7; CDR3: CASSPDRVGYIGEQYF; DNA: TGTGCCAGCAGCCCCGACAGGGTGGGGTATATAGGCGAGCAGTACTTC
size: once; V: TRBV15; D: TRBD1; J: TRBJ1-4; CDR3: CATSSETVEDREFNEKLFF; DNA: TGTGCCACCAGCAGTGAAACAGTAGAGGACAGGGAATTTAATGAAAAACTGTTTTTT
size: .; V: TRBV27; D: .; J: TRBJ1-1; CDR3: CASRSPGAMNTEAFF; DNA: TGTGCCAGCAGGTCCCCTGGGGCGATGAACACTGAAGCTTTCTTT
size: .; V: TRBV7-2; D: .; J: TRBJ1-2; CDR3: CASSPKRDSNYGYTF; DNA: TGTGCCAGCAGCCCAAAACGGGACTCAAACTATGGCTACACCTTC
size: few; V: TRBV23-1; D: .; J: TRBJ1-2; CDR3: CARTRRQGKEANYGYTF; DNA: TGCGCCAGAACCCGCCGCCAGGGGAAAGAGGCTAACTATGGCTACACCTTC
size: .; V: TRBV19; D: .; J: TRBJ1-1; CDR3: CASRFQAAGGNTEAFF; DNA: TGTGCCAGTAGATTCCAGGCCGCGGGGGGAAACACTGAAGCTTTCTTT
size: few; V: TRBV5-6; D: .; J: TRBJ2-2; CDR3: CASSLRAGMNTGELFF; DNA: TGTGCCAGCAGCTTAAGGGCAGGGATGAACACCGGGGAGCTGTTTTTT
size: .; V: TRBV19; D: TRBD1; J: TRBJ1-6; CDR3: CASSAIQGAESPLHF; DNA: TGTGCCAGTAGTGCCATCCAGGGGGCTGAGTCACCCCTCCACTTT
size: .; V: TRBV4-1; D: TRBD2; J: TRBJ2-1; CDR3: CASSHPPGLEKFF; DNA: TGCGCCAGCAGTCATCCTCCGGGACTAGAGAAGTTCTTC
size: .; V: TRBV5-4; D: .; J: TRBJ2-3; CDR3: CASRGGPIGDTQYF; DNA: TGTGCCAGTCGCGGGGGCCCTATAGGAGATACGCAGTATTTT
size: .; V: TRBV2; D: .; J: TRBJ1-1; CDR3: CASSAAGGDTEAFF; DNA: TGTGCCAGCAGCGCCGCGGGGGGGGACACTGAAGCTTTCTTT
size: .; V: TRBV5-6; D: .; J: TRBJ1-1; CDR3: CASSRPMTIENTEAFF; DNA: TGTGCCAGCAGCCGGCCGATGACAATCGAGAACACTGAAGCTTTCTTT
size: once; V: TRBV28; D: .; J: TRBJ2-1; CDR3: CASRAAVSSYNEQFF; DNA: TGTGCCAGCAGGGCCGCGGTAAGCTCCTACAATGAGCAGTTCTTC
size: .; V: TRBV11-2; D: .; J: TRBJ1-1; CDR3: CASSLDPHGTEAFF; DNA: TGTGCCAGCAGCTTAGATCCCCACGGGACTGAAGCTTTCTTT
size: once; V: TRBV10-3; D: .; J: TRBJ2-7; CDR3: CAISESTRGTLFSQQYF; DNA: TGTGCCATCAGTGAGTCGACTCGGGGGACCCTCTTCTCCCAGCAGTACTTC
size: .; V: TRBV4-1; D: TRBD1; J: TRBJ2-5; CDR3: CASSHTPGQGEQETQYF; DNA: TGCGCCAGCAGCCATACCCCTGGACAGGGGGAGCAAGAGACCCAGTACTTC
size: .; V: TRBV7-8; D: .; J: TRBJ2-7; CDR3: CASSSPGNEQYF; DNA: TGTGCCAGCAGCTCGCCGGGAAACGAGCAGTACTTC
size: .; V: TRBV7-9; D: TRBD2; J: TRBJ2-3; CDR3: CASSFPLAGGSTDTQYF; DNA: TGTGCCAGCAGCTTCCCTCTAGCGGGGGGGTCCACAGATACGCAGTATTTT
size: .; V: TRBV5-1; D: .; J: TRBJ2-2; CDR3: CASSRDRRAGELFF; DNA: TGCGCCAGCAGCCGCGACAGGCGGGCCGGGGAGCTGTTTTTT
size: .; V: TRBV6-5; D: .; J: TRBJ2-7; CDR3: CASRDRSGYEQYF; DNA: TGTGCCAGCAGGGACAGATCGGGATACGAGCAGTACTTC
size: few; V: TRBV18; D: .; J: TRBJ1-6; CDR3: CASSPPGTGEGSPLHF; DNA: TGTGCCAGCTCACCACCGGGGACGGGGGAGGGTTCACCCCTCCACTTT
size: .; V: TRBV15; D: TRBD1; J: TRBJ1-3; CDR3: CATSRGPGGSNGNTIYF; DNA: TGTGCCACCAGCAGAGGGCCAGGGGGCTCCAATGGAAACACCATATATTTT
size: .; V: TRBV5-5; D: .; J: TRBJ1-2; CDR3: CASSQHPRFGGALRYTF; DNA: TGTGCCAGCAGCCAGCATCCTCGGTTTGGGGGGGCCCTTCGCTACACCTTC
size: .; V: TRBV27; D: TRBD1; J: TRBJ1-1; CDR3: CASSWTGTFF; DNA: TGTGCCAGCAGTTGGACAGGGACTTTCTTT
size: .; V: TRBV10-3; D: .; J: TRBJ2-5; CDR3: CAITREGETQYF; DNA: TGTGCCATCACCAGGGAAGGAGAGACCCAGTACTTC
size: .; V: TRBV4-1; D: .; J: TRBJ1-1; CDR3: CASSHLIHQGMNTEAFF; DNA: TGCGCCAGCAGCCACCTAATACACCAGGGTATGAACACTGAAGCTTTCTTT
size: .; V: TRBV27; D: TRBD2; J: TRBJ2-3; CDR3: CASSFTSGGLDTQYF; DNA: TGTGCCAGCAGTTTCACTAGCGGGGGGCTTGATACGCAGTATTTT
size: .; V: TRBV5-6; D: TRBD2; J: TRBJ2-7; CDR3: CASSFRLAGGVLSYEQYF; DNA: TGTGCCAGCAGCTTCCGACTAGCGGGGGGTGTCCTCTCCTACGAGCAGTACTTC
size: once; V: TRBV4-3; D: .; J: TRBJ2-3; CDR3: CASSPDKSLVPWYF; DNA: TGCGCCAGCAGCCCGGACAAGTCCCTTGTCCCTTGGTATTTT
size: .; V: TRBV5-1; D: .; J: TRBJ2-5; CDR3: CASSQQGPTYQETQYF; DNA: TGCGCCAGCAGCCAGCAGGGGCCAACGTACCAAGAGACCCAGTACTTC
size: .; V: TRBV12-5; D: .; J: TRBJ1-2; CDR3: CASGLSGPHYGYTF; DNA: TGTGCTAGTGGTTTATCAGGGCCGCACTATGGCTACACCTTC
size: .; V: TRBV27; D: TRBD1; J: TRBJ2-2; CDR3: CASSLSGQAPVGTGELFF; DNA: TGTGCCAGCAGTTTATCGGGACAGGCCCCGGTAGGGACCGGGGAGCTGTTTTTT
size: .; V: TRBV5-5; D: TRBD1; J: TRBJ1-2; CDR3: CASSSSKTTGGQGYGYTF; DNA: TGTGCCAGCAGCTCCTCAAAAACGACAGGGGGCCAGGGGTATGGCTACACCTTC
size: few; V: TRBV5-1; D: .; J: TRBJ2-7; CDR3: CASSSNSQFTTYEQYF; DNA: TGCGCCAGCAGCTCCAACTCCCAATTCACCACCTACGAGCAGTACTTC
size: .; V: TRBV11-2; D: TRBD1; J: TRBJ1-1; CDR3: CASSLASRRRGRDNTEAFF; DNA: TGTGCCAGCAGCTTAGCTTCGCGGCGGAGGGGGCGCGATAACACTGAAGCTTTCTTT
size: .; V: TRBV9; D: TRBD2; J: TRBJ2-5; CDR3: CASSGGGKEETQYF; DNA: TGTGCCAGCAGCGGCGGGGGGAAAGAGGAGACCCAGTACTTC
size: .; V: TRBV12-5; D: .; J: TRBJ2-2; CDR3: CASGLQGGESNTGELFF; DNA: TGTGCTAGTGGTCTGCAGGGGGGCGAGTCGAACACCGGGGAGCTGTTTTTT
size: .; V: TRBV5-4; D: TRBD2; J: TRBJ2-7; CDR3: CASSRAVAGGVYEQYF; DNA: TGTGCCAGCAGCAGGGCGGTGGCGGGGGGAGTCTACGAGCAGTACTTC
size: .; V: TRBV5-1; D: TRBD1; J: TRBJ2-2; CDR3: CASSFGTGATGELFF; DNA: TGCGCCAGCAGCTTCGGGACAGGGGCCACCGGGGAGCTGTTTTTT
size: .; V: TRBV5-1; D: .; J: TRBJ1-1; CDR3: CASSLAGGPTNTEAFF; DNA: TGCGCCAGCAGCTTGGCCGGGGGACCCACGAACACTGAAGCTTTCTTT